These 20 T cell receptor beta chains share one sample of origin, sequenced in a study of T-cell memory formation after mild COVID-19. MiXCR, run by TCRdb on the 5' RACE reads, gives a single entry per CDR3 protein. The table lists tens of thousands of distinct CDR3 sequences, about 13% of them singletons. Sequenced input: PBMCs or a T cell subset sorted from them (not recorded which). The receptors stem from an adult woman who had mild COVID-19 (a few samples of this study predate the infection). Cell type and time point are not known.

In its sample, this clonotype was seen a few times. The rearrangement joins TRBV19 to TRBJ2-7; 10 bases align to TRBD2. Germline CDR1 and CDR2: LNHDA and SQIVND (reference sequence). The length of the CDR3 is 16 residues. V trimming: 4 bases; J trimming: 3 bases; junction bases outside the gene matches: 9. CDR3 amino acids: CASSNQEREGDYEQYF. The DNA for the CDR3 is TGTGCCAGTAGTAACCAAGAGCGGGAGGGGGACTACGAGCAGTACTTC.

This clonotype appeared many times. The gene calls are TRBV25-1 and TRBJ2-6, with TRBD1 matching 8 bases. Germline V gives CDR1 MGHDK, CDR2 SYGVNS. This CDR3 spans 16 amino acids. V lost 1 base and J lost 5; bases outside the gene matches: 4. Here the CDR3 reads CASSESGTGRANVLTF. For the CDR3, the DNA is TGTGCCAGCAGTGAATCCGGGACAGGACGGGCCAACGTCCTGACTTTC.

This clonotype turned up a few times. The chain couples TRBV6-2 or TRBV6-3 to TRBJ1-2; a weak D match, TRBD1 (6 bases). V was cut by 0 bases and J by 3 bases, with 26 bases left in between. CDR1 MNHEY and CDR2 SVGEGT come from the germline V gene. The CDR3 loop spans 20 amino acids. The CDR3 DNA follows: TGTGCCAGCAGTTACTCGAAGGCATGGACAGCTACCACCTCTGACTATGGCTACACCTTC. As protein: CASSYSKAWTATTSDYGYTF.

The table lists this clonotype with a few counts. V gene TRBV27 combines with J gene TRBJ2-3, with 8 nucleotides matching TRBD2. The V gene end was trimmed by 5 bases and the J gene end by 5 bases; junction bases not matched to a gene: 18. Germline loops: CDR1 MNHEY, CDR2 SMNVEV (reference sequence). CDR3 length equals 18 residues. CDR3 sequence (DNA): TGTGCCAGCAGTCCGACCACGAACAGGGTCCGGGGGGGAGATACGCAGTATTTT. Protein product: CASSPTTNRVRGGDTQYF.

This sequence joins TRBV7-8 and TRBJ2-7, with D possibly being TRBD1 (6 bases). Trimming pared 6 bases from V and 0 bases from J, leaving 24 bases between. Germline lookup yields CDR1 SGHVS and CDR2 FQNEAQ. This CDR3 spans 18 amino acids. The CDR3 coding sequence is TGTGCCAGCAGTTCACCCAGAATGGAACAGGGCTTCTCCTACGAGCAGTACTTC. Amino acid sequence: CASSSPRMEQGFSYEQYF.

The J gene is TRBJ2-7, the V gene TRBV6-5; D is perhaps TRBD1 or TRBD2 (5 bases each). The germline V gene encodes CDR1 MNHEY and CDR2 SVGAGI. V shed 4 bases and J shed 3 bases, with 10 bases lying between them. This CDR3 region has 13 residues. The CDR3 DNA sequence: TGTGCCAGCAGTTGGGACGGCATCTACGAGCAGTACTTC. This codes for CASSWDGIYEQYF.

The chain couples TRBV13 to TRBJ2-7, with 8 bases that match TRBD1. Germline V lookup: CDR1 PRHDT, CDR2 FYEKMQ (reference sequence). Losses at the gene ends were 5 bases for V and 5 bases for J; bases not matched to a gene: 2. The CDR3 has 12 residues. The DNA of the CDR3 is TGTGCCAGCAGCCTGGGACAGGACGAGCAGTACTTC. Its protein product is CASSLGQDEQYF.

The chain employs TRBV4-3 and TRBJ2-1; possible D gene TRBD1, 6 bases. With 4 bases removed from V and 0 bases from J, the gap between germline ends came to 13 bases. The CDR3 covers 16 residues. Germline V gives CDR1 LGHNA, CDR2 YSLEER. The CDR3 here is CASSRKADSSYNEQFF. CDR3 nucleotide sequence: TGCGCCAGCAGCCGAAAAGCGGACAGCTCCTACAATGAGCAGTTCTTC.

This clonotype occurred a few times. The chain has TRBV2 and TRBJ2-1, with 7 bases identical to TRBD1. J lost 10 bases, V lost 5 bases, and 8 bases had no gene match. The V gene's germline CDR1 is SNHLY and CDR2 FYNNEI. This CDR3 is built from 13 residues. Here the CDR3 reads CASSRTGYNEQFF. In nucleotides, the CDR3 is TGTGCCAGCAGTCGGACAGGTTATAACGAGCAGTTCTTC.

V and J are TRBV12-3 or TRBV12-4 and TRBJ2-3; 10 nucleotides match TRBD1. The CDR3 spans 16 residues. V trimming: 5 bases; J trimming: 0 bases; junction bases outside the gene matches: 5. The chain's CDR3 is CASSMTGGFSTDTQYF. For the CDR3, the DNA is TGTGCCAGCAGTATGACAGGGGGCTTTAGCACAGATACGCAGTATTTT.

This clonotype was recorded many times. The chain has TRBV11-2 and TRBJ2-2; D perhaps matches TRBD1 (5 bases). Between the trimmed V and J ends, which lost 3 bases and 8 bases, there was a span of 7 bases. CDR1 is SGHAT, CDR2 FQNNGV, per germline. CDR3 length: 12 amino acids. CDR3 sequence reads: CASSFRTGELFF. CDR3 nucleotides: TGTGCCAGCAGCTTTAGGACAGGGGAGCTGTTTTTT.

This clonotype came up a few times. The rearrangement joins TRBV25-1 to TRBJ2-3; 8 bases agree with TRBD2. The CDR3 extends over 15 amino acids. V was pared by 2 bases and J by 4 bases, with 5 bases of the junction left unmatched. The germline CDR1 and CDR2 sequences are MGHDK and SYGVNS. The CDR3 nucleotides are TGTGCCAGCAGTGAAGCGGGACTAGTCTCAGATACGCAGTATTTT. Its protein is CASSEAGLVSDTQYF.

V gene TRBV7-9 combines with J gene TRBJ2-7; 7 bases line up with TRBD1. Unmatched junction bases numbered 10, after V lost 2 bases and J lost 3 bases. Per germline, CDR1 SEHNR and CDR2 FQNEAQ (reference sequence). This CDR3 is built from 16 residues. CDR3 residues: CASSLMPGQVLYEQYF. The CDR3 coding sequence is TGTGCCAGCAGCTTAATGCCAGGACAGGTTCTCTACGAGCAGTACTTC.

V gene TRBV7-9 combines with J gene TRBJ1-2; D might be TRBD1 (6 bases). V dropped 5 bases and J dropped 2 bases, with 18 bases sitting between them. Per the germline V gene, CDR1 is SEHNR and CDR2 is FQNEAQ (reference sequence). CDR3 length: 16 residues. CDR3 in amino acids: CASSNDPTGLNYGYTF. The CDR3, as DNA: TGTGCCAGCAGCAACGATCCTACAGGGCTGAACTATGGCTACACCTTC.

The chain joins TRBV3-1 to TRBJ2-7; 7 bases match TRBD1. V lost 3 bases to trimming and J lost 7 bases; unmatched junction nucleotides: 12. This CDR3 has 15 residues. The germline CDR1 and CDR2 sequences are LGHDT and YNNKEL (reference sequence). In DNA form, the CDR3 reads TGTGCCAGCAGCCACGAAAGCACAGGGGCTCTTGAGCAGTACTTC. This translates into CASSHESTGALEQYF.

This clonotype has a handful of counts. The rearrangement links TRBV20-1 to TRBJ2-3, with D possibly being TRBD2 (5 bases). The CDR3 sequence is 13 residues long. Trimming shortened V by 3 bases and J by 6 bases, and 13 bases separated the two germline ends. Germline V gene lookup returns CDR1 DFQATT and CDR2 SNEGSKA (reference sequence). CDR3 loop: CSASLAPGDTQYF. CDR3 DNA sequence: TGCAGTGCTAGTTTAGCGCCAGGTGATACGCAGTATTTT.

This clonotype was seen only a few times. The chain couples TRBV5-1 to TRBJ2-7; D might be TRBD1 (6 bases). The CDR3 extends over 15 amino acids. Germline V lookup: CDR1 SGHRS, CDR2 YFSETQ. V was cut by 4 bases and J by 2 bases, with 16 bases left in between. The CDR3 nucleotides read TGCGCCAGCAGCGAACAGGGAAAAGCGGCCTACGAGCAGTACTTC. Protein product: CASSEQGKAAYEQYF. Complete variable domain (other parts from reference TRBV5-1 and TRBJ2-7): KAGVTQTPRYLIKTRGQQVTLSCSPISGHRSVSWYQQTPGQGLQFLFEYFSETQRNKGNFPGRFSGRQFSNSRSEMNVSTLELGDSALYLCASSEQGKAAYEQYFGPGTRLTVT.

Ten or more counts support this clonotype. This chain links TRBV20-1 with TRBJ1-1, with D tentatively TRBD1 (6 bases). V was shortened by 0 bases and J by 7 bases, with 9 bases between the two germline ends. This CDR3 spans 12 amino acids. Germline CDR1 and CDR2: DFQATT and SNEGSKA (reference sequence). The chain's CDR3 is CSAREDRHEAFF. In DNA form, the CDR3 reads TGCAGTGCTAGAGAGGACAGACATGAAGCTTTCTTT.

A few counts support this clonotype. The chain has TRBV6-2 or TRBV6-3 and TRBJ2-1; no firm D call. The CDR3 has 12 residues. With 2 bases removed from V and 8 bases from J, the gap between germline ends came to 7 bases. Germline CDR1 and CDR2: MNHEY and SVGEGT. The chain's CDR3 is CASSYVMYEQFF. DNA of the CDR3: TGTGCCAGCAGTTACGTAATGTATGAGCAGTTCTTC.

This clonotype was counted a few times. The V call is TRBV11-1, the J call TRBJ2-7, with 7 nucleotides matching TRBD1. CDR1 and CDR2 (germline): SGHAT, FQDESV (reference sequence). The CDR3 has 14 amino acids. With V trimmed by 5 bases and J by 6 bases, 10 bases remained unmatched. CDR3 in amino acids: CASSPPRQGFEQYF. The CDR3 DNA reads TGTGCCAGCAGCCCACCGAGACAGGGTTTCGAGCAGTACTTC.